The text below deals with one T cell receptor beta chain. The CDR3 runs 13 residues. V was clipped by 1 base and J by 7 bases, with 8 bases between them. The germline V gene has CDR1 GTSNPN and CDR2 SVGIG (reference sequence). This sample was taken from a study of blood T cell repertoires in COVID-19. Study overall: Sources were T cells, B-cell-depleted T cells, or PBMCs; the material itself was cDNA or gDNA.

Profiled with immunoSEQ multiplex PCR; TCRdb holds only in-frame clones, not every one. The sample carries 200,000 to 250,000 clones, around 82% recorded once. This rearrangement joins TRBV30 to TRBJ1-6, with a tentative D call TRBD1 (5 bases). The origin of this receptor is a woman of 80 years or more with active or convalescent COVID-19. Input material: peripheral blood. CDR3 in amino acids: CAWSATENSPLHF. Here the CDR3 DNA reads TGTGCCTGGAGTGCGACAGAGAATTCACCCCTCCACTTT.